This T cell receptor (beta chain) comes out of a study of T-cell reconstitution after alpha-beta-depleted transplantation in children. CDR1 is LGHNA, CDR2 YNFKEQ, per germline. V lost 6 bases and J 3 bases, leaving 12 bases between the germline ends. The CDR3 length is 13 residues. This clonotype was seen only once. During its preparation, the TCRbeta library received unique molecular identifiers. TCRdb recomputed calls from the PCR reads with MiXCR, one row per CDR3 protein. The table has some 240,000 distinct CDR3 sequences, 9% to 10% seen once. The sequencing used PBMCs from the stem cell graft donor, collected from the stem cell graft. The chain couples TRBV4-2 to TRBJ2-7; D may be TRBD1 (6 bases). This TCR was sampled from a human donor who donated a stem cell graft to a child with SCID. CDR3 amino acids: CASRSGQLYEQYF. In DNA, the CDR3 is TGTGCCAGCAGATCCGGACAGCTCTACGAGCAGTACTTC.